A selection of T cell receptor beta chains follows, all from one sample in a study of cytomegalovirus exposure and HLA in healthy donors. Profiled with immunoSEQ multiplex PCR; TCRdb holds only in-frame clones, not every one. The data hold approximately 70,000 clones, with more than 70% observed a single time. Sequencing input: PBMCs. These TCRs come from a woman aged 35 to 49 in good health and CMV-seropositive. CDR3s include the opening cysteine and the closing phenylalanine or tryptophan. The D gene is left open where the match is weak. Clone size is shown for a subset of rows, as once, few, many or a class of expanded clone.

d_gene | len | abundance | j_gene | v_gene | CDR3aa | CDR3nt
NA | 15 | NA | TRBJ2-1 | TRBV27 | CASSFPGFSYNEQFF | TGTGCCAGCAGTTTTCCAGGGTTCTCTTACAATGAGCAGTTCTTC
NA | 13 | NA | TRBJ1-2 | TRBV4-1 | CASSQGSGSGYTF | TGCGCCAGCAGCCAAGGATCCGGGAGTGGCTACACCTTC
NA | 14 | NA | TRBJ1-1 | TRBV6-1 | CASSDLGGDTEAFF | TGTGCCAGCAGTGATCTGGGGGGGGACACTGAAGCTTTCTTT
TRBD2 | 15 | NA | TRBJ2-3 | TRBV19 | CASTPGGGHGDTQYF | TGTGCCAGTACCCCGGGGGGGGGCCATGGAGATACGCAGTATTTT
NA | 14 | NA | TRBJ2-7 | TRBV6-6 | CASTLEDGTYEQYF | TGTGCCAGCACGCTGGAGGACGGTACCTACGAGCAGTACTTC
NA | 15 | NA | TRBJ1-5 | TRBV2 | CASRKGLWGNQPQHF | TGTGCCAGCAGGAAGGGGTTGTGGGGCAATCAGCCCCAGCATTTT
NA | 14 | NA | TRBJ2-5 | TRBV5-1 | CASSFSPSQETQYF | TGCGCCAGCAGCTTTAGTCCTTCGCAAGAGACCCAGTACTTC
NA | 13 | NA | TRBJ2-5 | TRBV7-8 | CASSLEEGGTQYF | TGTGCCAGCAGCTTAGAAGAAGGGGGGACCCAGTACTTC
NA | 14 | NA | TRBJ1-5 | TRBV2 | CASSELQANQPQHF | TGTGCCAGCAGTGAATTACAGGCTAATCAGCCCCAGCATTTT
NA | 14 | NA | TRBJ1-3 | TRBV19 | CASSIGNSGNTIYF | TGTGCCAGTAGTATCGGGAACTCTGGAAACACCATATATTTT
NA | 13 | NA | TRBJ2-7 | TRBV5-1 | CASSLWTNYEQYF | TGCGCCAGCAGCCTGTGGACAAACTACGAGCAGTACTTC
TRBD1 | 16 | NA | TRBJ1-4 | TRBV11-3 | CASSWTETGNNEKLFF | TGTGCCAGCAGCTGGACCGAGACAGGGAATAATGAAAAACTGTTTTTT
TRBD1 | 14 | NA | TRBJ2-3 | TRBV7-9 | CASSLGTGADTQYF | TGTGCCAGCAGCTTAGGGACAGGGGCCGATACGCAGTATTTT
NA | 13 | few | TRBJ2-1 | TRBV5-4 | CASSLPGLNEQFF | TGTGCCAGCAGCTTGCCAGGGTTAAATGAGCAGTTCTTC
NA | 15 | once | TRBJ1-1 | TRBV19 | CASSGGRPRNTEAFF | TGTGCCAGTAGTGGCGGGCGGCCGAGGAACACTGAAGCTTTCTTT
NA | 15 | NA | TRBJ1-1 | TRBV2 | CASKGRDSYLTEAFF | TGTGCCAGCAAAGGCAGGGATTCGTACTTGACTGAAGCTTTCTTT
NA | 13 | once | TRBJ2-5 | TRBV5-1 | CASSVEYQETQYF | TGCGCCAGTTCAGTGGAGTACCAAGAGACCCAGTACTTC
NA | 16 | NA | TRBJ1-4 | TRBV25-1 | CASSEIRRGSDEKLFF | TGTGCCAGCAGTGAAATCAGGAGGGGTTCCGACGAAAAACTGTTTTTT
NA | 16 | few | TRBJ2-7 | TRBV7-7 | CASSLAPSGGQDQQYF | TGTGCTAGCAGCTTAGCGCCGTCGGGGGGACAGGACCAGCAGTACTTC
NA | 14 | NA | TRBJ2-5 | TRBV5-6 | CASSWVTSPETQYF | TGTGCCAGCAGCTGGGTCACTAGTCCTGAGACCCAGTACTTC
TRBD2 | 15 | few | TRBJ2-1 | TRBV7-3 | CASSLRAGGANEQFF | TGTGCCAGCAGCTTAAGAGCGGGGGGTGCAAATGAGCAGTTCTTC
NA | 16 | NA | TRBJ1-3 | TRBV18 | CASSPTGPSSGNTIYF | TGTGCCAGCTCACCCACAGGACCGAGCTCTGGAAACACCATATATTTT
NA | 14 | NA | TRBJ1-4 | TRBV2 | CASSDARVGEKLFF | TGTGCCAGCAGTGATGCCAGGGTTGGAGAAAAACTGTTTTTT
NA | 10 | NA | TRBJ1-1 | TRBV20-1 | CSAFTGPAFF | TGCAGTGCTTTTACAGGGCCGGCTTTCTTT
NA | 15 | few | TRBJ1-6 | TRBV2 | CASTATEQTNSPLHF | TGTGCCAGCACCGCAACAGAACAGACTAATTCACCCCTCCACTTT
NA | 12 | NA | TRBJ1-5 | TRBV6-1 | CASMKGSQPQHF | TGTGCCAGCATGAAAGGGAGTCAGCCCCAGCATTTT
TRBD1 | 16 | NA | TRBJ1-1 | TRBV5-1 | CASKIRQGGLGTEAFF | TGCGCCAGCAAAATTCGACAGGGTGGTTTGGGGACTGAAGCTTTCTTT
NA | 15 | NA | TRBJ1-6 | TRBV30 | CAWSGLRGDNSPLHF | TGTGCCTGGAGTGGGCTCCGGGGTGATAATTCACCCCTCCACTTT
NA | 15 | NA | TRBJ1-6 | TRBV7-3 | CASSLKQGNNSPLHF | TGTGCCAGCAGCTTAAAGCAGGGGAATAATTCACCCCTCCACTTT
NA | 13 | NA | TRBJ1-1 | TRBV7-9 | CASSLNGMGETFF | TGTGCCAGCAGCTTAAACGGCATGGGAGAAACTTTCTTT
NA | 17 | NA | TRBJ2-1 | TRBV18 | CASSPSAGLREYNEQFF | TGTGCCAGCTCACCATCGGCGGGACTTAGGGAATACAATGAGCAGTTCTTC
NA | 15 | NA | TRBJ1-1 | TRBV7-2 | CASSLGQSLNGEAFF | TGTGCCAGCAGCCTAGGACAGTCCCTCAACGGGGAAGCTTTCTTT
NA | 13 | few | TRBJ1-1 | TRBV9 | CASSPPLPGGEFF | TGTGCCAGCAGCCCGCCCCTCCCGGGGGGAGAGTTCTTT
TRBD1 | 17 | few | TRBJ2-5 | TRBV10-1 | CATRSGTGPIFQETQYF | TGCGCCACCAGATCCGGGACAGGACCAATTTTTCAAGAGACCCAGTACTTC
NA | 14 | NA | TRBJ2-5 | TRBV7-9 | CASSSRGWEETQYF | TGTGCCAGCAGCTCTCGGGGGTGGGAAGAGACCCAGTACTTC
NA | 13 | NA | TRBJ1-5 | TRBV14 | CASSQWGDQPQHF | TGTGCCAGCAGCCAATGGGGAGATCAGCCCCAGCATTTT
TRBD2 | 15 | NA | TRBJ2-1 | TRBV2 | CASSELTGGRNEQFF | TGTGCCAGCAGTGAGCTTACGGGGGGGCGTAATGAGCAGTTCTTC
NA | 16 | few | TRBJ2-2 | TRBV19 | CASSIWLAGLHGELFF | TGTGCCAGTAGTATATGGCTAGCCGGCCTCCACGGGGAGCTGTTTTTT
NA | 13 | NA | TRBJ2-6 | TRBV11-2 | CASSPFGANVLTF | TGTGCCAGCAGCCCCTTCGGGGCCAACGTCCTGACTTTC
NA | 12 | NA | TRBJ1-4 | TRBV6-5 | CASSYPGEKLFF | TGTGCCAGCAGTTACCCCGGGGAAAAACTGTTTTTT
TRBD1 | 14 | NA | TRBJ2-5 | TRBV6-1 | CASRRGRLEETQYF | TGTGCCAGCAGGAGGGGGCGCTTGGAAGAGACCCAGTACTTC
NA | 15 | NA | TRBJ1-3 | TRBV2 | CASSRDSGAANTIYF | TGTGCCAGCAGCCGAGACAGTGGCGCCGCGAACACCATATATTTT
TRBD2 | 12 | NA | TRBJ2-7 | TRBV7-2 | CASSPPATSKYF | TGTGCCAGCAGCCCCCCGGCGACTAGCAAGTACTTC
NA | 12 | NA | TRBJ2-1 | TRBV6-1 | CASMQLYNEQFF | TGTGCCAGCATGCAACTCTACAATGAGCAGTTCTTC
NA | 15 | NA | TRBJ2-3 | TRBV27 | CASSLYRGYTDTQYF | TGTGCCAGCAGTTTATACCGGGGGTACACAGATACGCAGTATTTT
TRBD1 | 16 | NA | TRBJ2-1 | TRBV2 | CASSDRQGLYYNEQFF | TGTGCCAGCAGTGACCGACAGGGTCTATATTACAATGAGCAGTTCTTC
NA | 14 | NA | TRBJ2-5 | TRBV5-1 | CASSTMSFQETQYF | TGCGCCAGCAGCACAATGTCGTTCCAAGAGACCCAGTACTTC
NA | 14 | few | TRBJ1-3 | TRBV30 | CAWSGGSSGNTIYF | TGTGCCTGGTCTGGGGGGTCCTCTGGAAACACCATATATTTT
NA | 11 | NA | TRBJ2-7 | TRBV29-1 | CSVRVTYEQYF | TGCAGCGTGAGAGTCACCTACGAGCAGTACTTC
TRBD1 | 15 | NA | TRBJ2-7 | TRBV7-3 | CASSLGQGGSYEQYF | TGTGCCAGCAGCCTGGGACAGGGGGGCTCCTACGAGCAGTACTTC
NA | 13 | few | TRBJ1-4 | TRBV19 | CATTGPGGEKLFF | TGTGCCACTACGGGACCCGGGGGGGAAAAACTGTTTTTT
TRBD1 | 15 | NA | TRBJ1-2 | TRBV5-6 | CASSLLRGQNYGYTF | TGTGCCAGCAGCTTACTCAGGGGGCAAAACTATGGCTACACCTTC
NA | 13 | once | TRBJ1-1 | TRBV2 | CASSVTGNTEAFF | TGTGCCAGCAGTGTGACAGGGAACACTGAAGCTTTCTTT
NA | 15 | NA | TRBJ2-2 | TRBV5-1 | CASSPLAANTGELFF | TGCGCCAGCAGCCCCTTAGCCGCGAACACCGGGGAGCTGTTTTTT
TRBD1 | 15 | NA | TRBJ2-7 | TRBV19 | CASSLTGGSTYEQYF | TGTGCCAGTAGTCTTACAGGGGGTTCCACCTACGAGCAGTACTTC
NA | 15 | NA | TRBJ2-7 | TRBV10-2 | CASSDLLSRNYEQYF | TGCGCCAGCAGTGATCTTTTGAGTCGTAACTACGAGCAGTACTTC
NA | 14 | NA | TRBJ1-2 | TRBV7-3 | CASSLTGQAGGYTF | TGTGCCAGCAGCTTAACGGGCCAGGCTGGGGGCTACACCTTC
TRBD2 | 18 | NA | TRBJ2-5 | TRBV18 | CASSPGRLAGGRQETQYF | TGTGCCAGCTCACCAGGAAGGCTAGCGGGGGGCCGGCAAGAGACCCAGTACTTC
TRBD2 | 16 | NA | TRBJ2-3 | TRBV7-9 | CASSPTKGLASDTQYF | TGTGCCAGCAGCCCCACTAAGGGACTAGCCTCAGATACGCAGTATTTT
TRBD2 | 16 | NA | TRBJ2-7 | TRBV29-1 | CSVAAVGGVGAYEQYF | TGCAGCGTTGCCGCGGTGGGGGGGGTGGGGGCCTACGAGCAGTACTTC